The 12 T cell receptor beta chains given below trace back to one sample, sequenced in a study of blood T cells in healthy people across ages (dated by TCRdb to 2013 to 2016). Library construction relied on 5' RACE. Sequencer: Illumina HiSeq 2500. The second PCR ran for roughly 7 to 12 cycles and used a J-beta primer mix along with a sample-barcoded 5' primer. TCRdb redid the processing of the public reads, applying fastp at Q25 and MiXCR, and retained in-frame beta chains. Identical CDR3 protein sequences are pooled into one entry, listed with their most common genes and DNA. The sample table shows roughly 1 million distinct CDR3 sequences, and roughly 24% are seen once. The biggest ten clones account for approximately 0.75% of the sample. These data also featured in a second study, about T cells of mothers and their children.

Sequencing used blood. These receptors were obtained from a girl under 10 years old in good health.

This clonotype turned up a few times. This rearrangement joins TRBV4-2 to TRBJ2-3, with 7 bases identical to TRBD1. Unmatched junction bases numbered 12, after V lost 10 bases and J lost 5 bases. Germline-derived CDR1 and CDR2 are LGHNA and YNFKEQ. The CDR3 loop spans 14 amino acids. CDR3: CATAHRGDEDTQYF. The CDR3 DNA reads TGTGCCACCGCCCACAGGGGCGATGAAGATACGCAGTATTTT.

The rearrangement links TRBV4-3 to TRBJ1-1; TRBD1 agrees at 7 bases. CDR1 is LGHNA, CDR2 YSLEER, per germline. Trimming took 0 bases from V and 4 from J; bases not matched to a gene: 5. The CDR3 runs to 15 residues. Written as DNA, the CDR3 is TGCGCCAGCAGCCAAGATAGGGCAGGGGGCACTGAAGCTTTCTTT. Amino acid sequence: CASSQDRAGGTEAFF.

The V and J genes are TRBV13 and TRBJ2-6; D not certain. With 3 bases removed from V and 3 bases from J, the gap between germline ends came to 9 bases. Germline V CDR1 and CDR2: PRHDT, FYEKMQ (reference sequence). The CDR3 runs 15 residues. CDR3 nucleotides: TGTGCCAGCAGCTTCAAGGTCGGTGGGGCCAACGTCCTGACTTTC. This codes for CASSFKVGGANVLTF.

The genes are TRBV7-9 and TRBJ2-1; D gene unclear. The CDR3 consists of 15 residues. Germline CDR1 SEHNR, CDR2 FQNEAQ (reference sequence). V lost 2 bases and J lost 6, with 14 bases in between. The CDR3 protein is CASSLFRLGCNEQFF. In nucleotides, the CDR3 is TGTGCCAGCAGCTTATTTAGGCTGGGGTGCAATGAGCAGTTCTTC.

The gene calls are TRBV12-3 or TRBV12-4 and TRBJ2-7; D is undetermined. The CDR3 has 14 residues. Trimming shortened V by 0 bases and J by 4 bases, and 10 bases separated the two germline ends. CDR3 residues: CASSLAYIAYEQYF. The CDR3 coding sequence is TGTGCCAGCAGTTTAGCATATATAGCTTACGAGCAGTACTTC.

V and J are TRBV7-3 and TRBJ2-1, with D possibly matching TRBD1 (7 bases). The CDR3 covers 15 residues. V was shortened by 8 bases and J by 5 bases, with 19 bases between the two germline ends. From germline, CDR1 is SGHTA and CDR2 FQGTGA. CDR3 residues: CASGPRGTANNEQFF. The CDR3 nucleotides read TGTGCCAGCGGCCCCCGCGGGACAGCCAACAATGAGCAGTTCTTC.

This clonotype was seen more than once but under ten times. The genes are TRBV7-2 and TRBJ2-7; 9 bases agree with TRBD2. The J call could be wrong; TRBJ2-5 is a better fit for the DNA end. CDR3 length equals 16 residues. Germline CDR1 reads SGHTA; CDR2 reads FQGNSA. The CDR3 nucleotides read TGTGCCAGCAGCTTGTTAGCGGGGGCCCGACGGGAGACCCAGTACTTC. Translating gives CASSLLAGARRETQYF.

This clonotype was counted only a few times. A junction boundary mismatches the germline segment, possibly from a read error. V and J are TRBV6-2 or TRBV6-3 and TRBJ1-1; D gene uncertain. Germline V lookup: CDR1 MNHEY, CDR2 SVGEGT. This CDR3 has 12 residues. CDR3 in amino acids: CVSSVNSIEAFF. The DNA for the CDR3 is TGTGTCAGCAGTGTAAACAGTATTGAAGCTTTCTTT.

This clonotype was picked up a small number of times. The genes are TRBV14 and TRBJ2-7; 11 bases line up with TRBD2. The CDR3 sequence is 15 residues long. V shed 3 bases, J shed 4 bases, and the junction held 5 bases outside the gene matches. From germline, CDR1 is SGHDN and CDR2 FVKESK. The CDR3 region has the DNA TGTGCCAGCAGCCAGGGACTAGCGGATTTATACGAGCAGTACTTC. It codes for CASSQGLADLYEQYF.

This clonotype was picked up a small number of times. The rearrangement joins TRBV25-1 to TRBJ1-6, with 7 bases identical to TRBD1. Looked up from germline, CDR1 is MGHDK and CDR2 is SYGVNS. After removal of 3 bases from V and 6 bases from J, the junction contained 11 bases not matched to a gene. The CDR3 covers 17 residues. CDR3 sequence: CASSDLAGDSFNSPLHF. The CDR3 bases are TGTGCCAGCAGTGATCTAGCTGGGGACAGTTTTAATTCACCCCTCCACTTT.

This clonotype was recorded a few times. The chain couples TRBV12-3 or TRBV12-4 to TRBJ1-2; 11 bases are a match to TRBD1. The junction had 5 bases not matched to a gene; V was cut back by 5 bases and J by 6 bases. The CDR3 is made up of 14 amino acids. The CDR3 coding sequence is TGTGCCAGCAGTGCCCGGGACAGGGGGGATGGCTACACCTTC. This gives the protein CASSARDRGDGYTF.

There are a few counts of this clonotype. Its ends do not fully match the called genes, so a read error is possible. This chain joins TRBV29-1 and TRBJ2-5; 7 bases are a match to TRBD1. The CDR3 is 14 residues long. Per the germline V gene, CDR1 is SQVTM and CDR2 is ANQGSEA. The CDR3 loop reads CSPEMPGQQGTQYF. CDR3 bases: TGCAGCCCTGAAATGCCGGGACAGCAAGGGACCCAGTACTTC.